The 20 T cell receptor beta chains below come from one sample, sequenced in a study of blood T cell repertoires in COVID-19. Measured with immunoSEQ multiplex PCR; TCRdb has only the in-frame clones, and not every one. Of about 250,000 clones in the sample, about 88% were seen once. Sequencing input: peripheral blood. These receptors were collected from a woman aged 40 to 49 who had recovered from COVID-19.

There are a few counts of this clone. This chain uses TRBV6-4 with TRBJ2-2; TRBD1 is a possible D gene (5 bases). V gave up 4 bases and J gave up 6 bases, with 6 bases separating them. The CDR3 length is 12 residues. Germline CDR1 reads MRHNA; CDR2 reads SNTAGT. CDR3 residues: CASSAGSGELFF. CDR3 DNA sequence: TGTGCCAGCAGTGCAGGGTCCGGGGAGCTGTTTTTT.

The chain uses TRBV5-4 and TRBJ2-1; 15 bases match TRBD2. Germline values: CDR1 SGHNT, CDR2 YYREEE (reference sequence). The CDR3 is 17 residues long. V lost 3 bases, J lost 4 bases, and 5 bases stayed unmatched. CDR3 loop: CASSSGLAGGSYNEQFF. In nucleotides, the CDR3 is TGTGCCAGCAGCTCGGGACTAGCGGGGGGATCGTACAATGAGCAGTTCTTC. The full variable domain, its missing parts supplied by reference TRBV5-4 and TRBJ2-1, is ETGVTQSPTHLIKTRGQQVTLRCSSQSGHNTVSWYQQALGQGPQFIFQYYREEENGRGNFPPRFSGLQFPNYSSELNVNALELDDSALYLCASSSGLAGGSYNEQFFGPGTRLTVL.

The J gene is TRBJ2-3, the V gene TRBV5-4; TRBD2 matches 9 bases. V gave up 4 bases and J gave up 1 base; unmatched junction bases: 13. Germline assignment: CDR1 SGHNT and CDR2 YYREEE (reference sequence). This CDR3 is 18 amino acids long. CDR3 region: CASSPSWLAGMGTDTQYF. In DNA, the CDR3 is TGTGCCAGCAGCCCGAGCTGGCTAGCGGGGATGGGCACAGATACGCAGTATTTT.

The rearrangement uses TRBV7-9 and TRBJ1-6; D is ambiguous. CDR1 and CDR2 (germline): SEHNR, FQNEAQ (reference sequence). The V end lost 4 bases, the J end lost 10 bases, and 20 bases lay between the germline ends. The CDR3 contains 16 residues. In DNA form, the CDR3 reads TGTGCCAGCAGCTCTCAAGCCGGGAGACCTGAGTCACCCCTCCACTTT. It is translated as CASSSQAGRPESPLHF.

CDR3 in amino acids: CASSLAGGGGDIQYF. The CDR3 DNA is TGTGCCAGCAGCCTGGCGGGAGGCGGAGGGGACATTCAGTACTTC. The chain joins TRBV7-2 to TRBJ2-4; 8 bases line up with TRBD2. CDR1 and CDR2 (germline): SGHTA, FQGNSA. CDR3 size: 15 residues. V lost 5 bases to trimming and J lost 8 bases; unmatched junction nucleotides: 11.

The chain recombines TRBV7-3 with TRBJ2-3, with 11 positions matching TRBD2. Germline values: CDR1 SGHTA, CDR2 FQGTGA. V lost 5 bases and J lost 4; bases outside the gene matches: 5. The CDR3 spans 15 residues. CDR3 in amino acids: CASSPLAGGADTQYF. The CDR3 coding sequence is TGTGCCAGCAGCCCCCTAGCGGGGGGTGCAGATACGCAGTATTTT.

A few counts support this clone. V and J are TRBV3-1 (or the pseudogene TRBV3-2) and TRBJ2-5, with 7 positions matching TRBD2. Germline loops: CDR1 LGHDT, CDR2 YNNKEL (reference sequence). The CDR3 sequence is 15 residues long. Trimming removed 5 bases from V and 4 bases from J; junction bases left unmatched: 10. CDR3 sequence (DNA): TGTGCCAGCAGCACCCTCGCGCCGGGGGGAGAGACCCAGTACTTC. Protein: CASSTLAPGGETQYF.

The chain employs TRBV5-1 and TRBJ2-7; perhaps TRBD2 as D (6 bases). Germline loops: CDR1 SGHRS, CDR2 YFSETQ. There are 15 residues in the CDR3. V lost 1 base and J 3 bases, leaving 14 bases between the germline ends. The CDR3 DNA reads TGCGCCAGCAGCTTGACTATCACGGGGGTCTACGAGCAGTACTTC. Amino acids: CASSLTITGVYEQYF.

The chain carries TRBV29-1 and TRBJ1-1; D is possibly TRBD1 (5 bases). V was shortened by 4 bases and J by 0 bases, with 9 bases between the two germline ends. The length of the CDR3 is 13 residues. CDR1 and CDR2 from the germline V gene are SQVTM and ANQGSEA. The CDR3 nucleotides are TGCAGCGTTGTTTACAGGCTGAACACTGAAGCTTTCTTT. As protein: CSVVYRLNTEAFF.

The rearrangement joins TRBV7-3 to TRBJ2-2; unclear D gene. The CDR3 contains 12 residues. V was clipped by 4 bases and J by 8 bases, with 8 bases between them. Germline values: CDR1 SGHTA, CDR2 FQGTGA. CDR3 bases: TGTGCCAGCAGCTATAGTCGAGGGGAGCTGTTTTTT. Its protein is CASSYSRGELFF.

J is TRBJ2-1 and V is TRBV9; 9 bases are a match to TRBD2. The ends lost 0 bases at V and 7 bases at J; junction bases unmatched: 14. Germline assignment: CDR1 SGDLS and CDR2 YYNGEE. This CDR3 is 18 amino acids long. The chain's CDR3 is CASSVGPVGSGSQNEQFF. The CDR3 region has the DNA TGTGCCAGCAGCGTAGGCCCCGTAGGTAGCGGGAGCCAGAATGAGCAGTTCTTC.

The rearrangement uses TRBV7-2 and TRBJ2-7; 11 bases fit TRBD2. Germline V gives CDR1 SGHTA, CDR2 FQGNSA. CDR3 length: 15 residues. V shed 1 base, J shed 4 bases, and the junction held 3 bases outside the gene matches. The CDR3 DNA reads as TGTGCCAGCAGCTTAGAGGCTAGCGGGGGGTACGAGCAGTACTTC. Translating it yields CASSLEASGGYEQYF.

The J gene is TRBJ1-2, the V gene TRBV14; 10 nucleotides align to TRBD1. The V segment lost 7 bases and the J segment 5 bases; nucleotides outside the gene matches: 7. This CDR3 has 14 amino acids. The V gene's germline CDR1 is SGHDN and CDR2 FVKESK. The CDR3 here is CASTLGTGVYGYTF. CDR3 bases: TGTGCCAGCACCCTAGGGACAGGGGTGTATGGCTACACCTTC.

CDR3 region: CASRHRTDTQYF. In DNA form, the CDR3 reads TGTGCCAGCAGGCACAGAACAGATACGCAGTATTTT. The chain combines TRBV3-1 (or the pseudogene TRBV3-2) with TRBJ2-3; D is ambiguous. CDR3 length: 12 residues. The ends were cut back, 6 bases at V and 3 bases at J, with 7 bases in the middle. Germline V gene sequence: CDR1 LGHDT, CDR2 YNNKEL (reference sequence).

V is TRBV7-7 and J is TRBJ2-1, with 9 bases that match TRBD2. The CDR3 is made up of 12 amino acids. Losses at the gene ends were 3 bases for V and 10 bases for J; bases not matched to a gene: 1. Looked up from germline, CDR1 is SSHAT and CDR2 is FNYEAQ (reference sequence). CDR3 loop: CASSFSGGEQFF. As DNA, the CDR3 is TGTGCCAGCAGCTTCAGCGGGGGGGAGCAGTTCTTC.

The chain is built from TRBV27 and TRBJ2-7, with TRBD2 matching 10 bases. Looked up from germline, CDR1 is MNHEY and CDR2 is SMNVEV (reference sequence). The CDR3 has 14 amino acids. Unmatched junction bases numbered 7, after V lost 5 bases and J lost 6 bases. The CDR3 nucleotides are TGTGCCAGCAGTACCCTAGCGGGAGCAGGCGAGCAGTACGTC. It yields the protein CASSTLAGAGEQYV.

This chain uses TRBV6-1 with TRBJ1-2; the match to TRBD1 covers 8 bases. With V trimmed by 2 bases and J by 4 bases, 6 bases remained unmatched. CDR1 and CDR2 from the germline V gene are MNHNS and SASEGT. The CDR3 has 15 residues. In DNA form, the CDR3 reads TGTGCCAGCAGTGAAAGGGCAGGGGGCCCCTATGGCTACACCTTC. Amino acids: CASSERAGGPYGYTF.

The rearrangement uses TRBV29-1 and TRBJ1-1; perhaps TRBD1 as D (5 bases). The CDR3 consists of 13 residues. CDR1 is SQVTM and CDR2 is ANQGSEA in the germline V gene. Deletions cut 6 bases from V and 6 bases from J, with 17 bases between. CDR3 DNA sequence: TGCAGCGTAGCTCAAAGGGGTAGGGCTGAAGCTTTCTTT. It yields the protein CSVAQRGRAEAFF.

DNA of the CDR3: TGTGCCAGCAGTTTCTTAGGGAGCTCCTACAATGAGCAGTTCTTC. Translation gives CASSFLGSSYNEQFF. The genes are TRBV27 and TRBJ2-1, with a weak D call TRBD2 (5 bases). Trimming stripped 3 bases from V and 0 bases from J, with 9 bases between. The CDR3 covers 15 residues. Germline loops: CDR1 MNHEY, CDR2 SMNVEV (reference sequence).

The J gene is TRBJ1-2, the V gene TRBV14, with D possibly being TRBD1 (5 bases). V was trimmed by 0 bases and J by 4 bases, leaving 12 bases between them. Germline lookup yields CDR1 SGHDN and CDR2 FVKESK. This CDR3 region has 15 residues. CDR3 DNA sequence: TGTGCCAGCAGCCAAGAACCATCAGGGTTCTATGGCTACACCTTC. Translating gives CASSQEPSGFYGYTF.